This T cell receptor beta chain was obtained from a study of T cells in Graves' hyperthyroidism and ophthalmopathy. Trimming cost V 6 bases and J 9 bases, with 15 bases left between them. The CDR3 runs 14 residues. The germline CDR1 and CDR2 sequences are LNHDA and SQIVND (reference sequence). What was amplified from RNA transcripts were TCR beta CDR3 regions. HTBI primers were the set used in a first-round RT-PCR of the TCR CDR3. TCRdb fed the multiplex PCR reads into MiXCR, producing one record per CDR3 protein. The table includes 500,000 to 650,000 distinct CDR3 sequences, less than 15% detected once. This clonotype was counted a few times. The antigen is undetermined. General study findings and limits: From stable hyperthyroidism, ophthalmopathy was separated by a 13 V-J model. Most thyroid clonotypes that were expanded above 0.001 also turned up in blood.

Clinical symptoms, serum thyroxine and TRAb, thyroid ultrasound and orbital computed tomography together formed the diagnostic basis. PBMCs were obtained from 10 ml fresh peripheral blood. The clonotype was recovered from a woman in her thirties or forties with Graves' hyperthyroidism. The sample taken for sequencing was blood. The gene calls are TRBV19 and TRBJ1-6; a possible D gene is TRBD1 (6 bases). The CDR3 bases are TGTGCCAGTAGAGGCCTCGGGGGCGTTTCACCCCTCCACTTT. This translates into CASRGLGGVSPLHF.